This T cell receptor beta chain was identified in a study of blood T cell repertoires in COVID-19. Overall study: Italy, Spain and the United States were the sources of the convalescent and acute COVID-19 samples. PBMCs, B-cell-depleted T cells, or T cells provided the cDNA or gDNA that made up the material.

Germline values: CDR1 LGHDT, CDR2 YNNKEL (reference sequence). The junction had 1 base not matched to a gene; V was cut back by 0 bases and J by 7 bases. The CDR3 spans 15 residues. Using immunoSEQ multiplex PCR, the repertoire was profiled, and TCRdb retains in-frame clones only, with some absent. Here the sample spans 200,000 to 250,000 clones, more than 70% being singletons. The chain joins TRBV3-1 (or the pseudogene TRBV3-2) to TRBJ1-6, with TRBD1 identical over 9 bases. The clonotype comes from a woman older than 75 with acute or convalescent COVID-19. Sequencing input: peripheral blood. In nucleotides, the CDR3 is TGTGCCAGCAGCCAAGAAGGGACAGGGAATTCACCCCTCCACTTT. Amino acid sequence: CASSQEGTGNSPLHF.